This entry is about one T cell receptor (beta chain). This clonotype has more than one count but fewer than ten. Its antigen is currently not known. No per-base quality is available; no much larger clone lies one base away. CDR1 and CDR2 are read off the germline V gene as SGHRS and YFSETQ. V drops 0 bases and J drops 0 bases, leaving 7 bases in between. Reading from cysteine to phenylalanine, the CDR3 counts 15 amino acids. This entry keeps only the CDR3 DNA: 45 bases, framed from base 1. This specimen belongs to a study of response to subunit inactivated influenza vaccine (dated by TCRdb to between 2018 and 2020). Regarding the complete study: Deep quantitative T cell receptor repertoire profiling was used in the study to track responses to a trivalent subunit inactivated influenza vaccine. Study-wide conclusions, independent of this receptor: It was suggested by the authors that each seasonal influenza vaccination may recruit only a limited number of new T cells.

The library was generated by RT-PCR. The data were produced on an Illumina HiSeq 2500. The public reads were reprocessed in TCRdb via fastp at Q25 and MiXCR, keeping in-frame beta chains. Every entry covers one CDR3 protein and lists the most common genes and DNA from its rows. Here the sample has some 600,000 distinct CDR3 sequences; 12% to 15% occur a single time. The ten most abundant clones make up 7.6% of the sample. The material was PBMCs from blood, obtained less than 15 days before vaccination. The clonotype was recovered from a man in his fifties or sixties who received an inactivated influenza vaccine. Donor details come from another sample of the same person, matched by shared clones. The chain is made from TRBV5-1 and TRBJ2-1; no D segment can be confidently identified. The CDR3 protein is CASSLETGSYNEQFF. In nucleotide form, the sequence is TGCGCCAGCAGCTTGGAGACCGGCTCCTACAATGAGCAGTTCTTC.